The 29 T cell receptor beta chains below all came from one sample that was sequenced in a study of CD8 T cells in ankylosing spondylitis. TCRdb re-called the 5' RACE reads with MiXCR, one entry per CDR3 protein. The sample includes a few hundred thousand distinct CDR3 sequences, 15% to 20% of them seen just once. General study points: For ankylosing spondylitis blood, a TCR beta motif of about 8 highly homologous variants appeared characteristic.

Their target antigens are unknown. Sequencing input: blood, either unsorted or a sorted T cell fraction (not recorded which). The receptors shown here come from a male donor with ankylosing spondylitis.

V and J are TRBV7-8 and TRBJ2-7; 9 bases match TRBD1. V gave up 1 base and J gave up 5 bases; unmatched junction bases: 9. Germline CDR1 SGHVS, CDR2 FQNEAQ. This CDR3 has 16 amino acids. This chain's CDR3 is CASSLVGTGNRHEQYF. As DNA, the CDR3 is TGTGCCAGCAGCTTAGTAGGGACAGGGAACAGGCACGAGCAGTACTTC.

This clonotype was seen a handful of times. The chain combines TRBV28 with TRBJ1-6; D perhaps matches TRBD1 (5 bases). Germline CDR1 is MDHEN and CDR2 is SYDVKM. The CDR3 totals 13 residues. V lost 7 bases and J lost 10, with 14 bases in between. The CDR3 loop is CASTRQGGSPLHF. The CDR3 nucleotides are TGTGCCAGCACCCGGCAGGGAGGATCACCCCTCCACTTT.

The chain employs TRBV5-6 and TRBJ2-7, with 7 nucleotides matching TRBD1. The germline V gene has CDR1 SGHDT and CDR2 YYEEEE. The junction had 9 bases not matched to a gene; V was cut back by 3 bases and J by 3 bases. The CDR3 consists of 15 residues. The CDR3: CASSSAGQAYYEQYF. CDR3 bases: TGTGCCAGCAGCTCGGCAGGACAGGCTTACTACGAGCAGTACTTC.

This rearrangement joins TRBV12-3 or TRBV12-4 to TRBJ1-5; D remains ambiguous. The CDR3 is 13 residues long. V was clipped by 8 bases and J by 5 bases, with 13 bases between them. The CDR3 nucleotides read TGTGCCAGCGCCTGGAGTAGTGATCAGCCCCAGCATTTT. It yields the protein CASAWSSDQPQHF.

In this sample, this clonotype turned up once. V gene TRBV28 combines with J gene TRBJ1-5, with D possibly being TRBD1 (6 bases). Germline V gene sequence: CDR1 MDHEN, CDR2 SYDVKM. CDR3 length: 13 residues. The V and J ends lost 6 bases and 6 bases respectively, with 12 bases between them. For the CDR3, the DNA is TGTGCCAGCAGATCCGGACAGTTTCAGCCCCAGCATTTT. It translates to CASRSGQFQPQHF.

The chain couples TRBV10-2 to TRBJ1-6; 7 positions match TRBD1. The CDR3 consists of 15 residues. Germline CDR1 is WSHSY and CDR2 is SAAADI. Trimming removed 4 bases from V and 5 bases from J; junction bases left unmatched: 5. The CDR3 sequence: CASSASGTDNSPLHF. CDR3 sequence (DNA): TGCGCCAGCAGTGCCTCCGGGACAGATAATTCACCCCTCCACTTT.

Here the CDR3 reads CSARVGRTEAFF. The CDR3 region has the DNA TGCAGTGCTAGGGTCGGGAGGACTGAAGCTTTCTTT. The chain has TRBV20-1 and TRBJ1-1; D not resolved. CDR3 length: 12 amino acids. The germline V and J ends were trimmed by 3 bases and 5 bases, with 10 bases remaining between them. Germline V CDR1 and CDR2: DFQATT, SNEGSKA (reference sequence).

This clonotype was seen more than once but under ten times. The chain joins TRBV18 to TRBJ1-2; D unresolved. From germline, CDR1 is KGHSH and CDR2 LQKENI. With 0 bases removed from V and 2 bases from J, the gap between germline ends came to 10 bases. The CDR3 runs to 15 residues. DNA for the CDR3: TGTGCCAGCTCACCACCGGTTACGGGGAACTATGGCTACACCTTC. It encodes CASSPPVTGNYGYTF.

This sequence joins TRBV5-1 and TRBJ1-3; TRBD1 matches 10 bases. This CDR3 comprises 15 residues. V was pared by 4 bases and J by 2 bases, with 3 bases of the junction left unmatched. CDR1 is SGHRS and CDR2 is YFSETQ in the germline V gene. The CDR3 DNA reads TGCGCCAGCAGCACGGGACAGGGGACTGGAAACACCATATATTTT. Translated: CASSTGQGTGNTIYF.

This clonotype turned up a few times. The rearrangement joins TRBV12-3 or TRBV12-4 to TRBJ2-1; 8 nucleotides agree with TRBD2. The CDR3 length is 16 residues. Trimming removed 7 bases from V and 3 bases from J; junction bases left unmatched: 11. As DNA, the CDR3 is TGTGCCAGCACCGGAGGGGCGGGGGGTAGCTACAATGAGCAGTTCTTC. Protein: CASTGGAGGSYNEQFF.

In this sample, this clonotype turned up a few times. The chain recombines TRBV19 with TRBJ1-6; D gene ambiguous. Germline values: CDR1 LNHDA, CDR2 SQIVND (reference sequence). This CDR3 is 13 amino acids long. V lost 3 bases, J lost 9 bases, and 9 bases lay in between. This CDR3 is CASSMGPSSPLHF. As DNA, the CDR3 is TGTGCCAGTAGTATGGGCCCCAGTTCACCCCTCCACTTT. Combining the CDR3 with reference TRBV19 and TRBJ1-6 gives the whole variable domain DGGITQSPKYLFRKEGQNVTLSCEQNLNHDAMYWYRQDPGQGLRLIYYSQIVNDFQKGDIAEGYSVSREKKESFPLTVTSAQKNPTAFYLCASSMGPSSPLHFGNGTRLTVT.

The chain combines TRBV27 with TRBJ2-3; 13 bases are a match to TRBD2. The CDR3 length is 16 residues. Trimming at V came to 1 base and at J to 3 bases, leaving 1 base not matched to a gene. The V gene's germline CDR1 is MNHEY and CDR2 SMNVEV (reference sequence). This chain's CDR3 is CASSLWGLAGTDTQYF. The CDR3 coding sequence is TGTGCCAGCAGTTTATGGGGACTAGCGGGAACAGATACGCAGTATTTT.

The chain uses TRBV3-1 and TRBJ1-2; TRBD1 is a possible D gene (5 bases). Germline assignment: CDR1 LGHDT and CDR2 YNNKEL (reference sequence). Trimming pared 4 bases from V and 3 bases from J, leaving 9 bases between. The CDR3 runs 13 residues. CDR3 in DNA: TGTGCCAGCAGCCCAGGGAATTACTATGGCTACACCTTC. Its protein product is CASSPGNYYGYTF.

There are a few counts of this clonotype. The chain joins TRBV5-1 to TRBJ1-3; D possibly corresponds to TRBD1 (6 bases). The V end was cut by 4 bases, the J end by 0 bases, with 11 bases between. CDR3 length: 15 residues. Germline CDR1 and CDR2: SGHRS and YFSETQ. Written as DNA, the CDR3 is TGCGCCAGCAGCAGGGGGGATCTCTCTGGAAACACCATATATTTT. This translates into CASSRGDLSGNTIYF.

This clonotype was picked up a small number of times. The chain is built from TRBV20-1 and TRBJ1-2; TRBD1 matches at 7 bases. CDR1 and CDR2 (germline): DFQATT, SNEGSKA (reference sequence). The CDR3 contains 13 residues. J lost 4 bases, V lost 6 bases, and 8 bases had no gene match. The CDR3 bases are TGCAGTGCGAATAAAGGGGGCGCCTATGGCTACACCTTC. This translates into CSANKGGAYGYTF.

The chain employs TRBV4-2 and TRBJ2-3; no clear D. The length of the CDR3 is 15 residues. Per germline, CDR1 LGHNA and CDR2 YNFKEQ. With 3 bases removed from V and 2 bases from J, the gap between germline ends came to 12 bases. The CDR3 DNA is TGTGCCAGCAGCCAGGAGTACAGCCCCACAGATACGCAGTATTTT. Its protein is CASSQEYSPTDTQYF.

This clonotype came up many times. The chain is built from TRBV29-1 and TRBJ1-5; TRBD1 might be the D (5 bases). The V gene's germline CDR1 is SQVTM and CDR2 ANQGSEA. CDR3 length: 12 amino acids. V lost 6 bases and J lost 9, with 15 bases in between. The CDR3: CSVGDGYGPQHF. DNA of the CDR3: TGCAGCGTCGGGGACGGGTACGGGCCCCAGCATTTT. The full variable domain, completed using reference TRBV29-1 and TRBJ1-5, is SAVISQKPSRDICQRGTSLTIQCQVDSQVTMMFWYRQQPGQSLTLIATANQGSEATYESGFVIDKFPISRPNLTFSTLTVSNMSPEDSSIYLCSVGDGYGPQHFGDGTRLSIL.

This rearrangement joins TRBV14 to TRBJ2-7; tentative D call: TRBD2 (6 bases). CDR1 is SGHDN and CDR2 is FVKESK in the germline V gene. V shed 4 bases and J shed 3 bases, with 16 bases lying between them. The CDR3 covers 15 residues. CDR3 bases: TGTGCCAGCAGCCGACCCGGGAGACAGAACTACGAGCAGTACTTC. Protein product: CASSRPGRQNYEQYF.

V is TRBV7-8 and J is TRBJ2-5, with 15 nucleotides matching TRBD2. The germline V gene encodes CDR1 SGHVS and CDR2 FQNEAQ. The CDR3 consists of 17 residues. V lost 5 bases and J lost 2; bases outside the gene matches: 6. Written as DNA, the CDR3 is TGTGCCAGCAGCCCAGGGACTAGCGGGGGGAAACAAGAGACCCAGTACTTC. Translation gives CASSPGTSGGKQETQYF.

CDR3 nucleotides: TGTGCCAGCAGTTACTCCTCGACTAGCGGAACCTACAATGAGCAGTTCTTC. Residues: CASSYSSTSGTYNEQFF. The chain uses TRBV6-5 and TRBJ2-1; 9 bases map to TRBD2. J was trimmed by 2 bases and V by 0 bases; bases with no gene match: 5. The CDR3 has 17 amino acids. The germline V gene encodes CDR1 MNHEY and CDR2 SVGAGI.

This clonotype was observed at least ten times. The chain uses TRBV4-1 and TRBJ1-1; D perhaps matches TRBD1 (5 bases). Germline lookup yields CDR1 MGHRA and CDR2 YSYEKL. The CDR3 is 15 residues long. V lost 0 bases and J lost 4, with 12 bases in between. The CDR3 coding sequence is TGCGCCAGCAGCCAAGATCAGGGTTTTGGCACTGAAGCTTTCTTT. Amino acid sequence: CASSQDQGFGTEAFF.

About this clonotype itself: A much more abundant neighbour one base away suggests this may be a read error. The rearrangement joins TRBV3-1 to TRBJ1-6, with no clear D. Germline V lookup: CDR1 LGHDT, CDR2 YNNKEL (reference sequence). The CDR3 totals 13 residues. V was trimmed by 1 base and J by 9 bases, leaving 7 bases between them. The CDR3 nucleotides are TGTGCCAGCAGCCAAGTCGGAGTTTCACCCCTCCACTTT. Its protein product is CASSQVGVSPLHF.

The chain uses TRBV10-3 and TRBJ1-5, with D uncertain. This CDR3 has 14 amino acids. V lost 3 bases and J lost 6, with 12 bases in between. The germline V gene encodes CDR1 ENHRY and CDR2 SYGVKD. The CDR3 loop is CAISESGTGQPQHF. In DNA, the CDR3 is TGTGCCATCAGTGAATCTGGAACGGGTCAGCCCCAGCATTTT.

The V call is TRBV20-1, the J call TRBJ1-5, with 8 bases that match TRBD1. V shed 6 bases and J 7 bases; nucleotides not matched to a gene: 11. This CDR3 spans 14 amino acids. In germline, CDR1 is DFQATT, CDR2 SNEGSKA (reference sequence). CDR3 in DNA: TGCAGTGCCGAACAGGGGGGAAGGACACAGCCCCAGCATTTT. It specifies CSAEQGGRTQPQHF.

This clonotype was observed at least ten times. The chain couples TRBV5-1 to TRBJ1-3; possible D gene TRBD1, 6 bases. Germline CDR1 SGHRS, CDR2 YFSETQ. The CDR3 contains 14 residues. The V end lost 4 bases, the J end lost 0 bases, and 8 bases lay between the germline ends. The CDR3 DNA reads TGCGCCAGCAGCGAAGGGGGCTCTGGAAACACCATATATTTT. This gives the protein CASSEGGSGNTIYF.

V gene TRBV6-1 combines with J gene TRBJ2-1; TRBD1 might be the D (6 bases). The V gene's germline CDR1 is MNHNS and CDR2 SASEGT. This CDR3 contains 13 residues. V was shortened by 8 bases and J by 7 bases, with 15 bases between the two germline ends. This chain's CDR3 is CASGTSRGNEQFF. In DNA, the CDR3 is TGTGCCAGCGGGACCTCTAGGGGGAATGAGCAGTTCTTC.

The CDR3 DNA follows: TGTGCCAGCAGTGAAGTAAACCGGGATGGGCAGTTCTTC. This gives the protein CASSEVNRDGQFF. V gene TRBV25-1 combines with J gene TRBJ2-1, with D possibly TRBD2 on 5 matching bases. The germline V gene encodes CDR1 MGHDK and CDR2 SYGVNS. The CDR3 spans 13 residues. V lost 2 bases and J lost 12, with 14 bases in between.

The rearrangement links TRBV5-1 to TRBJ2-5; no clear D. This CDR3 comprises 16 residues. The germline V gene has CDR1 SGHRS and CDR2 YFSETQ. V was cut by 3 bases and J by 1 base, with 16 bases left in between. The CDR3 DNA follows: TGCGCCAGCAGCTCTACCCCCCTGCCCCGCCAAGAGACCCAGTACTTC. Its protein product is CASSSTPLPRQETQYF.

The genes are TRBV5-1 and TRBJ2-2; D possibly uses TRBD1 or TRBD2 (5 bases each). The CDR3 runs to 14 residues. Trimming removed 5 bases from V and 0 bases from J, with 8 bases in between. Germline V lookup: CDR1 SGHRS, CDR2 YFSETQ. For the CDR3, the DNA is TGCGCCAGCAGGGGGGAGACGAACACCGGGGAGCTGTTTTTT. It is translated as CASRGETNTGELFF.